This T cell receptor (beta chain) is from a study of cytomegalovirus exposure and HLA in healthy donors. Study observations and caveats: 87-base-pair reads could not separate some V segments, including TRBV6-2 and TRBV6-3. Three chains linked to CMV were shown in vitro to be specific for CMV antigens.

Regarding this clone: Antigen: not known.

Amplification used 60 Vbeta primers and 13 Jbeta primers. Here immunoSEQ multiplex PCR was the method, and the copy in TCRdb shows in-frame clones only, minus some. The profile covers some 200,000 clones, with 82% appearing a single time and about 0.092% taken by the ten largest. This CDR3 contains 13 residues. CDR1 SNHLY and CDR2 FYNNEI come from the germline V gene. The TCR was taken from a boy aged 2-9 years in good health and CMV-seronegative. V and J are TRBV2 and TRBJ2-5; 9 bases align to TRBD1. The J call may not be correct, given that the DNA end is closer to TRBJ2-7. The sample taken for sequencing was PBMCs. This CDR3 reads CATMGQGAYEQYF. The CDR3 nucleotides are TGTGCCACTATGGGACAGGGAGCCTACGAGCAGTACTTC.